This T cell receptor beta chain comes out of a study of blood T cell repertoires in COVID-19. About the research overall: PBMCs, B-cell-depleted T cells, or T cells provided the cDNA or gDNA that made up the material.

The V and J ends lost 2 bases and 2 bases respectively, with 13 bases between them. CDR1 and CDR2 (germline): MNHEY, SVGAGI. The CDR3 has 16 residues. Profiled with immunoSEQ multiplex PCR; TCRdb holds only in-frame clones, not every one. The table has about 170,000 clones, over 80% seen once. The rearrangement joins TRBV6-5 to TRBJ1-5, with D perhaps matching TRBD1 (6 bases). The sample was peripheral blood. The origin of this receptor is an elderly woman with COVID-19, enrolled during active disease. In DNA form, the CDR3 reads TGTGCCAGCAGTTACACAGCAGGGGTTGGCAATCAGCCCCAGCATTTT. The encoded protein is CASSYTAGVGNQPQHF.